This T cell receptor beta chain came from a study of Ad26.COV2.S vaccination and SARS-CoV-2 variants. Study summary: Among those in the COV1001 Ad26.COV2.S trial arm was the donor. The vaccine Ad26.COV2.S was put into the muscle once, or twice with 56 days between. Regarding the study as a whole: Comparable non-spike TCR breadth was observed in vaccine and placebo recipients.

CDR1 DFQATT and CDR2 SNEGSKA come from the germline V gene (reference sequence). This CDR3 has 14 residues. V lost 3 bases, J lost 4 bases, and 12 bases lay in between. Treatment meaning: roughly 20 received Ad26.COV2.S at low or high dose, single or two shots; five or six received placebo; per-sample allocation not given. Sampling took place 63 days after the first vaccine or placebo injection. Ad26 vector vaccine expressed Wuhan-strain SARS-CoV-2 spike. With regard to this clone: The antigen remains undetermined.

The table came from immunoSEQ multiplex PCR; TCRdb's copy has only in-frame clones and leaves some out. The sample holds hundreds of thousands of clones, around four fifths seen once. This TCR was sampled from a person aged 18-65 years who received the Ad26.COV2.S COVID-19 vaccine or a placebo. The specimen comprised peripheral blood, sampled in a trial of Ad26.COV2.S vaccine versus placebo. The chain has TRBV20-1 and TRBJ1-4; perhaps TRBD1 as D (5 bases). CDR3 sequence reads: CSASVTGYNEKLFF. CDR3 nucleotides: TGCAGTGCTAGTGTTACAGGATATAATGAAAAACTGTTTTTT.